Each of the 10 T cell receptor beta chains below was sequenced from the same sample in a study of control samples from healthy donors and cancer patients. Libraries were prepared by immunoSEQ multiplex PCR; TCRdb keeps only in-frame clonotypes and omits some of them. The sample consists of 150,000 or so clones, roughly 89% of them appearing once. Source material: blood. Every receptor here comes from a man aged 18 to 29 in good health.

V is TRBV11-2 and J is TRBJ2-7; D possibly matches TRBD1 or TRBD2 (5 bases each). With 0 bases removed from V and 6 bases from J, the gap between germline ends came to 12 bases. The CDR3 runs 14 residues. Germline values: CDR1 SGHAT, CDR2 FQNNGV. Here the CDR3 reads CASSLDSGPFEQYF. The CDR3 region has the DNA TGTGCCAGCAGCTTAGATTCGGGGCCGTTCGAGCAGTACTTC. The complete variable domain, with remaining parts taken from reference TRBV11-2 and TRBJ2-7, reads EAGVAQSPRYKIIEKRQSVAFWCNPISGHATLYWYQQILGQGPKLLIQFQNNGVVDDSQLPKDRFSAERLKGVDSTLKIQPAKLEDSAVYLCASSLDSGPFEQYFGPGTRLTVT.

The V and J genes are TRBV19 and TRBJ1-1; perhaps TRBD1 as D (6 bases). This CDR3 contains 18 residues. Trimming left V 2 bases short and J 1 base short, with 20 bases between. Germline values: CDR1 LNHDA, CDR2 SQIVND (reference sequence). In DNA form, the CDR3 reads TGTGCCAGTAGTATATATTTCATACCATCGGGGGCGAACACTGAAGCTTTCTTT. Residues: CASSIYFIPSGANTEAFF.

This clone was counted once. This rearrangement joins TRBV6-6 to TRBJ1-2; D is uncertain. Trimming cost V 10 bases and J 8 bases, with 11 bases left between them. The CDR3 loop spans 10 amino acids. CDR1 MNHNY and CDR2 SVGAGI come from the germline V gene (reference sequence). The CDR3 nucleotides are TGTGCCATCCGAGATGAGGGCTACACCTTC. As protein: CAIRDEGYTF.

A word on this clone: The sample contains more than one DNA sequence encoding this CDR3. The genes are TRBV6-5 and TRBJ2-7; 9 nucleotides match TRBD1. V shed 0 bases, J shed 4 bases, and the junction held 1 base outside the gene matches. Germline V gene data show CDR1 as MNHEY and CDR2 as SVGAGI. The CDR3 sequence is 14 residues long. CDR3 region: CASSYSTGGYEQYF. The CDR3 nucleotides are TGTGCCAGCAGTTACTCGACAGGGGGGTACGAGCAGTACTTC.

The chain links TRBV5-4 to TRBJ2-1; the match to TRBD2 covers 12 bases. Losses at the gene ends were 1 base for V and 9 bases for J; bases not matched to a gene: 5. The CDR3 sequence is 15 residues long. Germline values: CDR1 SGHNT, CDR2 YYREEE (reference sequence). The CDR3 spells CASSLWLAGGGEQFF. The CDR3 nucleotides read TGTGCCAGCAGCTTGTGGCTAGCGGGGGGGGGTGAGCAGTTCTTC.

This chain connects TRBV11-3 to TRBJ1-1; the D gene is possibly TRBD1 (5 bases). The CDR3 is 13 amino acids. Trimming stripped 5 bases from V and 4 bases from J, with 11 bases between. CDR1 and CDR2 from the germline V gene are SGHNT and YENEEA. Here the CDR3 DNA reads TGTGCCAGCAGCCTCGGGGGGATCACTGAAGCTTTCTTT. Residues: CASSLGGITEAFF.

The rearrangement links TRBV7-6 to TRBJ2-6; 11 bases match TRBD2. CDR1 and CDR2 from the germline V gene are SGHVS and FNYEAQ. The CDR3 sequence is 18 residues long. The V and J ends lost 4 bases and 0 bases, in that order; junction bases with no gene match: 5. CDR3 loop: CASSSLAGGSSGANVLTF. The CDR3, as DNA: TGTGCCAGCAGCTCGTTAGCGGGGGGGTCCTCTGGGGCCAACGTCCTGACTTTC.

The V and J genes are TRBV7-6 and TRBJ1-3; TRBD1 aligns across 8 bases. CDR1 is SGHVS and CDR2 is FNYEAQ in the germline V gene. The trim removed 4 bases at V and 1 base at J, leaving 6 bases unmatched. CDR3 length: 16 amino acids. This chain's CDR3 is CASSSRTGLSGNTIYF. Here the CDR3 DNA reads TGTGCCAGCAGCTCAAGGACAGGGCTATCTGGAAACACCATATATTTT. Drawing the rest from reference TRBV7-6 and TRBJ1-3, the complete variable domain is GAGVSQSPRYKVTKRGQDVALRCDPISGHVSLYWYRQALGQGPEFLTYFNYEAQQDKSGLPNDRFSAERPEGSISTLTIQRTEQRDSAMYRCASSSRTGLSGNTIYFGEGSWLTVV.

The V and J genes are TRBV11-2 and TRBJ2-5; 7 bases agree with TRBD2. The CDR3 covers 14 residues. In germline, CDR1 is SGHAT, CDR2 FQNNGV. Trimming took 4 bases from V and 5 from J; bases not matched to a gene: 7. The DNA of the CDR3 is TGTGCCAGCAGCTGGGGAGGGGCAGGGGAGACCCAGTACTTC. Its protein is CASSWGGAGETQYF.

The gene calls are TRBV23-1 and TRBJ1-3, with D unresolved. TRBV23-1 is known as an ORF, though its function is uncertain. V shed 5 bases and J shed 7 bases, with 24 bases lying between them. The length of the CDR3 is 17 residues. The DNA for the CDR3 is TGCGCCAGCAGTATTCGATTTTCCCCGCGTAGGAGGAACACCATATATTTT. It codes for CASSIRFSPRRRNTIYF.